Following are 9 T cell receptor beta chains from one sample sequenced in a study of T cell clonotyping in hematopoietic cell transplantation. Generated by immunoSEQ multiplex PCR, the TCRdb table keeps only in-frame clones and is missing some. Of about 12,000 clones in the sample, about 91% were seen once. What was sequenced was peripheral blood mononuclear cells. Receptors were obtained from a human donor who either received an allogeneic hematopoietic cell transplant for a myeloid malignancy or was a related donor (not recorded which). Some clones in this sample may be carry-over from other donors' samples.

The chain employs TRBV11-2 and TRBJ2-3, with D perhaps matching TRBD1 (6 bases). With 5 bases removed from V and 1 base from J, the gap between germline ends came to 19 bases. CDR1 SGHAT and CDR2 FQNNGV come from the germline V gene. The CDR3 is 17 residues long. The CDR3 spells CASSQQMRQVGTDTQYF. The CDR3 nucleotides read TGTGCCAGCAGCCAACAAATGCGACAGGTTGGCACAGATACGCAGTATTTT.

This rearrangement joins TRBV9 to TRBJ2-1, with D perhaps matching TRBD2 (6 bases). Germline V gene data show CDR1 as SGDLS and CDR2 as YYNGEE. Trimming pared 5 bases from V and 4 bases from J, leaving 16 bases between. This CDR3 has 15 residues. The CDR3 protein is CASSASGTFYNEQFF. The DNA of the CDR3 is TGTGCCAGCAGTGCTTCCGGGACTTTTTACAATGAGCAGTTCTTC.

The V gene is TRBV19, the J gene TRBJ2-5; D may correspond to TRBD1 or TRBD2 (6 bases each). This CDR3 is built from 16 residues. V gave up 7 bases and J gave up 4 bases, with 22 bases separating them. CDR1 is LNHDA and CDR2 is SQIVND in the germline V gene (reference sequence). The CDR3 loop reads CASKEGGGQPSETQYF. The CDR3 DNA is TGTGCCAGTAAGGAGGGGGGCGGTCAACCCTCAGAGACCCAGTACTTC.

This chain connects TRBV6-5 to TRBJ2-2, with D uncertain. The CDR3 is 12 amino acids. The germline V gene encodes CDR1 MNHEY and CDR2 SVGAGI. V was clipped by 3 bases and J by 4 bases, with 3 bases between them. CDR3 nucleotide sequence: TGTGCCAGCAGTTATTCCACCGGGGAGCTGTTTTTT. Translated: CASSYSTGELFF.

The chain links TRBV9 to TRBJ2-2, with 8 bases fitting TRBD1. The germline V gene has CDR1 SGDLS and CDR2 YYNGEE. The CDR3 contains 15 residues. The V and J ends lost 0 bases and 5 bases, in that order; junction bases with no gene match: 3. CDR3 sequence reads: CASSVEDRATGELFF. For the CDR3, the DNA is TGTGCCAGCAGCGTAGAGGACAGGGCAACCGGGGAGCTGTTTTTT. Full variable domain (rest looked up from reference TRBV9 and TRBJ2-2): DSGVTQTPKHLITATGQRVTLRCSPRSGDLSVYWYQQSLDQGLQFLIQYYNGEERAKGNILERFSAQQFPDLHSELNLSSLELGDSALYFCASSVEDRATGELFFGEGSRLTVL.

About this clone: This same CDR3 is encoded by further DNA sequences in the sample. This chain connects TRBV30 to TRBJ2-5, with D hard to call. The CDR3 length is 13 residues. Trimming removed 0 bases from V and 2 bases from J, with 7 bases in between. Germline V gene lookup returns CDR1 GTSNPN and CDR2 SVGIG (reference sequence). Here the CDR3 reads CAWSVRLQETQYF. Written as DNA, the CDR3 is TGTGCCTGGAGTGTACGGCTTCAAGAGACCCAGTACTTC.

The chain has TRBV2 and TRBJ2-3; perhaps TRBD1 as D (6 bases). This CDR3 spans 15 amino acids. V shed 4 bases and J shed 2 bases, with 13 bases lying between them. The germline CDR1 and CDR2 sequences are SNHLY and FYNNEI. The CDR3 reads CASSGGPGPTDTQYF. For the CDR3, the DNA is TGTGCCAGCAGTGGGGGGCCGGGACCCACAGATACGCAGTATTTT.

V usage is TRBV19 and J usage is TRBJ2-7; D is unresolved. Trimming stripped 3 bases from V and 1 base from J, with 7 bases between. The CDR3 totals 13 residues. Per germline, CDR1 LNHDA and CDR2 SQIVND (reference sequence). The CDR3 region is CASSIKTSYEQYF. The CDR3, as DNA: TGTGCCAGTAGTATTAAAACTTCCTACGAGCAGTACTTC.

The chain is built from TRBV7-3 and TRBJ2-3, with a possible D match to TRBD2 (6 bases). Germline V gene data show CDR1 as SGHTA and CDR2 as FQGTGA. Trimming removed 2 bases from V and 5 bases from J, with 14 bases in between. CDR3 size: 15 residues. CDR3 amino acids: CASSLGGAVVDTQYF. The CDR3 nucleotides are TGTGCCAGCAGCTTAGGCGGGGCGGTGGTAGATACGCAGTATTTT.